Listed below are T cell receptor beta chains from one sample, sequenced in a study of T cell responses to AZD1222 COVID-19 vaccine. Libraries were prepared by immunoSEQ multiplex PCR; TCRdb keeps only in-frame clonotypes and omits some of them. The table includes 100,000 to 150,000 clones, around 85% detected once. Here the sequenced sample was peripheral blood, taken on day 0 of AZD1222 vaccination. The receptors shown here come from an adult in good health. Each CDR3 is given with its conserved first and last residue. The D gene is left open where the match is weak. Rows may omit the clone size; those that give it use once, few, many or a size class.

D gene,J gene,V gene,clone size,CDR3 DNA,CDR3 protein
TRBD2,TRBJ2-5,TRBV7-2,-,TGTGCCAGCAGCCCACCTTTAGCGGGAGGAGGTTGGACCCAGTACTTC,CASSPPLAGGGWTQYF
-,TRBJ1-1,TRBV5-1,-,TGCGCCAGCAGCCTGACAGAGAACACTGAAGCTTTCTTT,CASSLTENTEAFF
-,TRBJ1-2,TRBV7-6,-,TGTGCCAGCAGCCCCGGGACAACTAACTATGGCTACACCTTC,CASSPGTTNYGYTF
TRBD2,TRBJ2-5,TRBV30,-,TGTGCCTGGAGTGTGCTAGCGGGAGTTCAGGAGACCCAGTACTTC,CAWSVLAGVQETQYF
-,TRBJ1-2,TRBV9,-,TGTGCCAGCAGCGCCCAAGGAAACTATGGCTACACCTTC,CASSAQGNYGYTF
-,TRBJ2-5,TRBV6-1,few,TGTGCCAGCAGTGAAGCGATAGGACAGCAAGAGACCCAGTACTTC,CASSEAIGQQETQYF
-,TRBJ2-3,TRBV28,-,TGTGCCAGCAGTGTTAGAGATGATACGCAGTATTTT,CASSVRDDTQYF
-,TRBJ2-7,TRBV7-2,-,TGTGCCAGCAGCTTGGGGTCCGGGAGCTCCTACGAGCAGTACTTC,CASSLGSGSSYEQYF
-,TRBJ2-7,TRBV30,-,TGTGCCTGGAGTCTTCGGTTTGCCCGATACGAGCAGTACTTC,CAWSLRFARYEQYF
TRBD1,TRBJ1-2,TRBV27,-,TGTGCCAGCAGTTCCCTGGGACAGCTACCGAACTATGGCTACACCTTC,CASSSLGQLPNYGYTF
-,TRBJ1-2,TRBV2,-,TGTGCCAGCAGTGAGGGCGGGCGTCGCTATGGCTACACCTTC,CASSEGGRRYGYTF
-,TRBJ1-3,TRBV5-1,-,TGCGCCAGCAGCTCTGACCCAGGGTTGACTGGAAACACCATATATTTT,CASSSDPGLTGNTIYF
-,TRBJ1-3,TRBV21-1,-,TGTGCCAGCAGCAATCGGGCCGGTGCTACGAACACCATATATTTT,CASSNRAGATNTIYF
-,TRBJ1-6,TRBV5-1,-,TGCGCCAGCAGCCCTAGTGAAGCCGCGAGCTCCTATAATTCACCCCTCCACTTT,CASSPSEAASSYNSPLHF
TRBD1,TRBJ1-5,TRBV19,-,TGTGCCAGTAGTATCCCGGGGACAGGGGTCCAGCCCCAGCATTTT,CASSIPGTGVQPQHF
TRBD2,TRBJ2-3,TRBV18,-,TGTGCCAGCTCACCGGGACTAGCGCCGGTAGATACGCAGTATTTT,CASSPGLAPVDTQYF
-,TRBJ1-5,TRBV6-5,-,TGTGCCAGCAGAGGGGCCAACACGGGACAGCCCCAGCATTTT,CASRGANTGQPQHF
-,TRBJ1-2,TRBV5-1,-,TGCGCCAGCAGCTTGGGACACGCCGGGGTTGGGTATGGCTACACCTTC,CASSLGHAGVGYGYTF
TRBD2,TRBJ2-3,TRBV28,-,TGTGCCAGCAGCCCCGTTAGGCGACTAGCCGATACGCAGTATTTT,CASSPVRRLADTQYF
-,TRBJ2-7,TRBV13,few,TGTGCCAGCAGCTTATTGACGGGAGCACACGAGCAGTACTTC,CASSLLTGAHEQYF
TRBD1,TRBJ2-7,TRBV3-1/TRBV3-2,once,TGTGCCAGCAGCCAACCGGGACAGGGATACGAGCAGTACTTC,CASSQPGQGYEQYF
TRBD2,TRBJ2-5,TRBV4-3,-,TGCGCCAGCAGCCAAGCTCCAGCGGGAGGGCTAGAGACCCAGTACTTC,CASSQAPAGGLETQYF